One sample yielded the 5 T cell receptor beta chains listed below, sequenced in a study of OX40 agonist ivuxolimab in advanced cancers. The method was immunoSEQ multiplex PCR; TCRdb's version includes in-frame clones alone and lacks a portion of them. The sample shows about 27,000 clones, about 85% of them seen only once. Sequences were derived from CD4+ or CD8+ T cells sorted from blood, sampled in a trial of the OX40 agonist ivuxolimab. The origin of the receptors is an adult with an advanced solid tumor such as melanoma, head and neck, liver or kidney cancer.

The chain links TRBV11-2 to TRBJ2-5, with 7 bases matching TRBD2. With V trimmed by 4 bases and J by 4 bases, 0 bases remained unmatched. Germline V CDR1 and CDR2: SGHAT, FQNNGV. CDR3 size: 12 residues. CDR3 DNA: TGTGCCAGCAGCTCGGGGGGAGAGACCCAGTACTTC. Encoded protein: CASSSGGETQYF.

The chain has TRBV29-1 and TRBJ1-1; 8 bases align to TRBD1. Losses at the gene ends were 6 bases for V and 4 bases for J; bases not matched to a gene: 4. Per the germline V gene, CDR1 is SQVTM and CDR2 is ANQGSEA. This CDR3 has 12 amino acids. CDR3 DNA sequence: TGCAGCGTGGGACAGGTTGGCACTGAAGCTTTCTTT. Its translation: CSVGQVGTEAFF.

The count of this clone is one. The chain joins TRBV19 to TRBJ1-5; D not certain. Germline V CDR1 and CDR2: LNHDA, SQIVND (reference sequence). This CDR3 has 12 residues. Trimming shortened V by 10 bases and J by 0 bases, and 7 bases separated the two germline ends. The CDR3: CATSYSNQPQHF. CDR3 in DNA: TGTGCCACCTCATATAGCAATCAGCCCCAGCATTTT.

V is TRBV5-4 and J is TRBJ1-1; TRBD1 is a possible D gene (5 bases). The germline V gene encodes CDR1 SGHNT and CDR2 YYREEE (reference sequence). The CDR3 is 14 residues long. V lost 0 bases and J 3 bases, leaving 9 bases between the germline ends. The CDR3 DNA reads as TGTGCCAGCAGCTTGGGGGGGGGAGACACTGAAGCTTTCTTT. It translates to CASSLGGGDTEAFF.

The rearrangement uses TRBV9 and TRBJ1-2, with 8 bases aligning to TRBD1. The CDR3 is 16 residues long. Germline CDR1 SGDLS, CDR2 YYNGEE. J lost 1 base, V lost 3 bases, and 8 bases had no gene match. The CDR3, as DNA: TGTGCCAGCAGCGCCCCACTGACAGGGGTTAACTATGGCTACACCTTC. Protein sequence: CASSAPLTGVNYGYTF.